This entry lists 27 T cell receptor beta chains sequenced from one sample in a study of blood T cell repertoires in COVID-19. Assay used: immunoSEQ multiplex PCR; TCRdb lists only in-frame clones, some missing. The table records approximately 400,000 clones, more than 75% of them present only once. The sequenced sample consisted of PBMCs or T cells enriched from blood (not recorded which). These receptors came from a man aged 30 to 45 who had recovered from COVID-19.

V gene TRBV5-4 combines with J gene TRBJ1-3; unclear D gene. CDR3 length equals 17 residues. Germline CDR1 reads SGHNT; CDR2 reads YYREEE (reference sequence). The V and J ends lost 0 bases and 0 bases respectively, with 13 bases between them. CDR3 coding DNA: TGTGCCAGCAGCTTGGGGGCTCAGGAAAGCTCTGGAAACACCATATATTTT. The encoded protein is CASSLGAQESSGNTIYF.

This clone is a singleton in its sample. The V call is TRBV14, the J call TRBJ1-2; TRBD1 matches at 9 bases. Trimming took 4 bases from V and 5 from J; bases not matched to a gene: 8. CDR1 SGHDN and CDR2 FVKESK come from the germline V gene. This CDR3 has 15 amino acids. CDR3 loop: CASSPRGTGTYGYTF. CDR3 in DNA: TGTGCCAGCAGCCCGCGGGGGACAGGGACTTATGGCTACACCTTC.

This chain uses TRBV12-3 or TRBV12-4 with TRBJ1-1; a possible D gene is TRBD1 (5 bases). The CDR3 has 13 residues. Trimming shortened V by 7 bases and J by 1 base, and 10 bases separated the two germline ends. CDR3 amino acids: CASIGRGNTEAFF. Here the CDR3 DNA reads TGTGCCAGCATCGGAAGGGGGAACACTGAAGCTTTCTTT.

This sequence joins TRBV30 and TRBJ2-1; 9 bases match TRBD2. After removal of 7 bases from V and 4 bases from J, the junction contained 8 bases not matched to a gene. Looked up from germline, CDR1 is GTSNPN and CDR2 is SVGIG (reference sequence). The CDR3 sequence is 14 residues long. CDR3 protein: CALTGTSLYNEQFF. The DNA of the CDR3 is TGTGCCTTGACGGGGACTAGCCTTTACAATGAGCAGTTCTTC.

The chain employs TRBV7-3 and TRBJ1-1; 8 nucleotides line up with TRBD1. After removal of 4 bases from V and 1 base from J, the junction contained 8 bases not matched to a gene. The CDR3 is 16 residues long. CDR1 is SGHTA, CDR2 FQGTGA, per germline. The CDR3 here is CASSSGSGGWNTEAFF. CDR3 DNA: TGTGCCAGCAGCTCAGGATCAGGGGGCTGGAACACTGAAGCTTTCTTT.

This chain links TRBV9 with TRBJ2-1, with D hard to call. This CDR3 has 16 residues. V was cut by 2 bases and J by 5 bases, with 17 bases left in between. In germline, CDR1 is SGDLS, CDR2 YYNGEE. CDR3 loop: CASSVWLSPYNNEQFF. The CDR3 DNA follows: TGTGCCAGCAGCGTTTGGCTGTCGCCTTATAACAATGAGCAGTTCTTC.

This chain uses TRBV6-5 with TRBJ1-6; no definite D call. The V gene lost 6 bases and the J gene lost 7 bases, with 7 bases spanning the gap. Germline values: CDR1 MNHEY, CDR2 SVGAGI. The length of the CDR3 is 12 residues. The CDR3: CASRAGNSPLHF. Written as DNA, the CDR3 is TGTGCCAGCAGAGCAGGAAATTCACCCCTCCACTTT.

This clone was found many times. The chain is built from TRBV2 and TRBJ1-5, with D unresolved. V was clipped by 6 bases and J by 0 bases, with 9 bases between them. CDR3 length: 14 amino acids. Germline V gene sequence: CDR1 SNHLY, CDR2 FYNNEI. CDR3: CASSRDSSNQPQHF. The CDR3 DNA follows: TGTGCCAGCAGCCGCGACTCTAGCAATCAGCCCCAGCATTTT.

The gene calls are TRBV3-1 (or the pseudogene TRBV3-2) and TRBJ1-4; TRBD1 aligns across 8 bases. Germline V gene sequence: CDR1 LGHDT, CDR2 YNNKEL (reference sequence). The CDR3 has 15 amino acids. Germline trimming cut 2 bases from V and 5 bases from J; bases unmatched to any gene: 4. The CDR3 DNA sequence: TGTGCCAGCAGCCAATTTTCAGGGGGCAATGAAAAACTGTTTTTT. Translation: CASSQFSGGNEKLFF.

Worth noting for this clone: Other DNA sequences in the sample encode the same CDR3. The V gene is TRBV5-1, the J gene TRBJ2-7; 8 bases agree with TRBD1. CDR1 and CDR2 (germline): SGHRS, YFSETQ. The junction had 4 bases not matched to a gene; V was cut back by 4 bases and J by 4 bases. The CDR3 sequence is 13 residues long. The CDR3 region has the DNA TGCGCCAGCAGCGCAGGACAGGGATACGAGCAGTACTTC. It encodes CASSAGQGYEQYF.

This clone occurred once. This sequence joins TRBV6-5 and TRBJ1-2, with TRBD1 as a possible D gene (6 bases). The germline gives CDR1 MNHEY, CDR2 SVGAGI. V was clipped by 7 bases and J by 4 bases, with 16 bases between them. The CDR3 loop spans 14 amino acids. CDR3 in amino acids: CASTAGGRGYGYTF. The DNA of the CDR3 is TGTGCCAGCACTGCGGGGGGCAGGGGCTATGGCTACACCTTC.

The sample holds a few counts of this clone. The rearrangement uses TRBV20-1 and TRBJ1-4; the D is unclear. CDR1 and CDR2 (germline): DFQATT, SNEGSKA (reference sequence). The V end lost 3 bases, the J end lost 7 bases, and 12 bases lay between the germline ends. The CDR3 consists of 13 residues. CDR3 nucleotides: TGCAGTGCTAGTAAGGGAGTAGGTGAAAAACTGTTTTTT. Amino acids: CSASKGVGEKLFF.

The chain couples TRBV9 to TRBJ1-5; a possible D gene is TRBD1 (5 bases). Germline-derived CDR1 and CDR2 are SGDLS and YYNGEE. Trimming removed 6 bases from V and 5 bases from J, with 21 bases in between. The length of the CDR3 is 16 residues. CDR3 DNA: TGTGCCAGCACCATTACCAGGGCGGAGAGCGATCAGCCCCAGCATTTT. Translated, it gives CASTITRAESDQPQHF. Filled out from reference TRBV9 and TRBJ1-5, the complete variable domain reads DSGVTQTPKHLITATGQRVTLRCSPRSGDLSVYWYQQSLDQGLQFLIQYYNGEERAKGNILERFSAQQFPDLHSELNLSSLELGDSALYFCASTITRAESDQPQHFGDGTRLSIL.

This rearrangement joins TRBV4-2 to TRBJ2-2; 9 bases line up with TRBD2. Germline CDR1 and CDR2: LGHNA and YNFKEQ. The trim removed 3 bases at V and 7 bases at J, leaving 12 bases unmatched. The CDR3 is 17 residues long. The CDR3 loop reads CASSHASAGGLGGELFF. The CDR3 region has the DNA TGTGCCAGCAGCCATGCGTCAGCGGGGGGCCTGGGCGGGGAGCTGTTTTTT.

CDR3 DNA sequence: TGTGCCAGCAGTGTCGCCCTCCAGTTCCGGGACAGCTATGGCTACACCTTC. Amino acid sequence: CASSVALQFRDSYGYTF. The genes are TRBV6-1 and TRBJ1-2; 7 nucleotides match TRBD1. The CDR3 is made up of 17 amino acids. Germline V lookup: CDR1 MNHNS, CDR2 SASEGT. The ends lost 4 bases at V and 4 bases at J; junction bases unmatched: 15.

This sequence joins TRBV5-1 and TRBJ1-1, with no clear D. With 1 base removed from V and 11 bases from J, the gap between germline ends came to 9 bases. This CDR3 comprises 11 residues. The germline V gene encodes CDR1 SGHRS and CDR2 YFSETQ. The CDR3 protein is CASSLSGFAFF. The CDR3 region has the DNA TGCGCCAGCAGCTTGTCCGGGTTTGCTTTCTTT. The full variable domain, rest sourced from reference TRBV5-1 and TRBJ1-1, is KAGVTQTPRYLIKTRGQQVTLSCSPISGHRSVSWYQQTPGQGLQFLFEYFSETQRNKGNFPGRFSGRQFSNSRSEMNVSTLELGDSALYLCASSLSGFAFFGQGTRLTVV.

This chain joins TRBV6-1 and TRBJ1-3, with D perhaps TRBD1 (5 bases). The CDR3 extends over 15 amino acids. The V and J ends lost 3 bases and 3 bases respectively, with 12 bases between them. Germline values: CDR1 MNHNS, CDR2 SASEGT. The CDR3 DNA reads as TGTGCCAGCAGTGACAAGGAGGGGAGTGGAAACACCATATATTTT. It yields the protein CASSDKEGSGNTIYF.

This clone was counted a few times. The genes are TRBV5-1 and TRBJ1-6, with a weak D call TRBD1 (6 bases). Germline V lookup: CDR1 SGHRS, CDR2 YFSETQ. The CDR3 is 15 amino acids. V shed 4 bases and J shed 7 bases, with 15 bases lying between them. The CDR3 DNA reads as TGCGCCAGCAGCGAACAACAGGGAGGGAATTCACCCCTCCACTTT. Translating it yields CASSEQQGGNSPLHF.

The chain uses TRBV10-1 and TRBJ1-6; no clear D. This CDR3 region has 13 residues. Trimming took 3 bases from V and 9 from J, leaving 9 bases between them. Per the germline V gene, CDR1 is WNHNN and CDR2 is SYGVQD (reference sequence). CDR3 in amino acids: CASSETAGSPLHF. In DNA, the CDR3 is TGCGCCAGCAGTGAAACAGCTGGTTCACCCCTCCACTTT.

This clone was recorded a few times. The V and J genes are TRBV7-3 and TRBJ1-5, with 12 bases aligning to TRBD1. Germline CDR1 SGHTA, CDR2 FQGTGA. The CDR3 is made up of 16 amino acids. The V gene end was trimmed by 4 bases and the J gene end by 2 bases; junction bases not matched to a gene: 3. The CDR3 region has the DNA TGTGCCAGCAGCTGGGACAGGGGGCCCGGCAATCAGCCCCAGCATTTT. The encoded protein is CASSWDRGPGNQPQHF.

The V and J genes are TRBV5-6 and TRBJ2-1; D might be TRBD1 (6 bases). The germline V gene has CDR1 SGHDT and CDR2 YYEEEE. The CDR3 sequence is 17 residues long. Trimming removed 3 bases from V and 8 bases from J, with 24 bases in between. As DNA, the CDR3 is TGTGCCAGCAGCTGGGGCCCCTCGGCGATCAGGGGAGATGAGCAGTTCTTC. Protein: CASSWGPSAIRGDEQFF. Based on the CDR3 plus reference TRBV5-6 and TRBJ2-1, the full variable domain is DAGVTQSPTHLIKTRGQQVTLRCSPKSGHDTVSWYQQALGQGPQFIFQYYEEEERQRGNFPDRFSGHQFPNYSSELNVNALLLGDSALYLCASSWGPSAIRGDEQFFGPGTRLTVL.

The chain uses TRBV6-1 and TRBJ2-5; tentative D call: TRBD2 (6 bases). The CDR3 consists of 16 residues. Looked up from germline, CDR1 is MNHNS and CDR2 is SASEGT. V was pared by 2 bases and J by 4 bases, with 17 bases between. In nucleotides, the CDR3 is TGTGCCAGCAGTGAACTAGGGACTCCGTGGGGAGAGACCCAGTACTTC. This codes for CASSELGTPWGETQYF.

The J gene is TRBJ1-3, the V gene TRBV3-1 (or the pseudogene TRBV3-2); D gene uncertain. Germline V lookup: CDR1 LGHDT, CDR2 YNNKEL (reference sequence). Trimming removed 1 base at V and 3 bases at J, with 7 bases between. The CDR3 loop spans 14 amino acids. CDR3 amino acids: CASSQVSFGNTIYF. In nucleotides, the CDR3 is TGTGCCAGCAGCCAAGTATCGTTTGGAAACACCATATATTTT.

The chain carries TRBV6-5 and TRBJ1-2; 7 bases fit TRBD1. This CDR3 contains 13 residues. Germline CDR1 and CDR2: MNHEY and SVGAGI. The V segment lost 5 bases and the J segment 4 bases; nucleotides outside the gene matches: 4. In DNA, the CDR3 is TGTGCCAGCAGTACCCGGGACAGCTATGGCTACACCTTC. As protein: CASSTRDSYGYTF.

The CDR3 is CSVVETGGNSHYGYTF. DNA for the CDR3: TGCAGCGTTGTGGAAACAGGGGGCAATTCACACTATGGCTACACCTTC. The rearrangement links TRBV29-1 to TRBJ1-2; 9 bases match TRBD1. Looked up from germline, CDR1 is SQVTM and CDR2 is ANQGSEA. This CDR3 is built from 16 residues. J gave up 3 bases and V 4 bases, and 12 bases lay outside the gene matches.

J is TRBJ2-7 and V is TRBV5-1; 12 bases are shared with TRBD2. CDR1 is SGHRS and CDR2 is YFSETQ in the germline V gene. CDR3 length: 14 residues. J was trimmed by 6 bases and V by 0 bases; bases with no gene match: 1. The CDR3 loop reads CASSLGLAGAEQYF. CDR3 sequence (DNA): TGCGCCAGCAGCTTGGGACTAGCGGGGGCCGAGCAGTACTTC. The variable domain in full, with the rest retrieved from reference TRBV5-1 and TRBJ2-7, is KAGVTQTPRYLIKTRGQQVTLSCSPISGHRSVSWYQQTPGQGLQFLFEYFSETQRNKGNFPGRFSGRQFSNSRSEMNVSTLELGDSALYLCASSLGLAGAEQYFGPGTRLTVT.

This chain's CDR3 is CASSRQGGTEAFF. The CDR3 region has the DNA TGTGCCAGCAGTCGGCAGGGTGGCACTGAAGCTTTCTTT. The chain couples TRBV27 to TRBJ1-1; D is possibly TRBD1 (5 bases). Germline V CDR1 and CDR2: MNHEY, SMNVEV (reference sequence). V lost 5 bases and J lost 4, with 11 bases in between. This CDR3 spans 13 amino acids.